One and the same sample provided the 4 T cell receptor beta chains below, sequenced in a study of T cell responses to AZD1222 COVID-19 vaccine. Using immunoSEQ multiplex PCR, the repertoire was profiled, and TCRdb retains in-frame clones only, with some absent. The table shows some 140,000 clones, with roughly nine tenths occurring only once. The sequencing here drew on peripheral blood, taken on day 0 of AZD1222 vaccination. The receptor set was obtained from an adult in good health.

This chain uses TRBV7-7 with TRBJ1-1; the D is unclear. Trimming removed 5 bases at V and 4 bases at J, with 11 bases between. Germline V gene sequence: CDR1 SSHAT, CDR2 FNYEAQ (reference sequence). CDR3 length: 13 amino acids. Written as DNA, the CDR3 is TGTGCCAGCAGCCTTCTAGTTGGCACTGAAGCTTTCTTT. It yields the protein CASSLLVGTEAFF. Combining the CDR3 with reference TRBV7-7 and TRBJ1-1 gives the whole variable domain GAGVSQSPRYKVTKRGQDVTLRCDPISSHATLYWYQQALGQGPEFLTYFNYEAQPDKSGLPSDRFSAERPEGSISTLTIQRTEQRDSAMYRCASSLLVGTEAFFGQGTRLTVV.

CDR3 in DNA: TGTGCCAGCAGGGACGGTCGAGGCTTGTTATATGAGCAGTTCTTC. Protein sequence: CASRDGRGLLYEQFF. This sequence joins TRBV7-2 and TRBJ2-1; D unresolved. The germline V gene encodes CDR1 SGHTA and CDR2 FQGNSA. The CDR3 contains 15 residues. V lost 6 bases, J lost 8 bases, and 20 bases lay in between.

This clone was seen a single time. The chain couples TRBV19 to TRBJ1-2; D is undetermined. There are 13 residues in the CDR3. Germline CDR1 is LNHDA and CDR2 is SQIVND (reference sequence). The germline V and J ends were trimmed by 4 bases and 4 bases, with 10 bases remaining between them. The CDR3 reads CASSTPTVYGYTF. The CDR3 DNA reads TGTGCCAGTAGTACGCCGACGGTCTATGGCTACACCTTC.

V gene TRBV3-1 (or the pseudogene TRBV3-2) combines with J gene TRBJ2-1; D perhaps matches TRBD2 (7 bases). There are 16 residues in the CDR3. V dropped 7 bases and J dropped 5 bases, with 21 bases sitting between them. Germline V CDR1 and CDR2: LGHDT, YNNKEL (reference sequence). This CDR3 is CASNQLIGGGHNEQFF. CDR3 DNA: TGTGCCAGCAACCAGCTAATAGGGGGGGGTCACAATGAGCAGTTCTTC.